This T cell receptor (beta chain) was obtained from a study of T and B cells in COVID-19 patients. Turning to the study itself: Of under 25 active-infection patients, roughly eleven were critically ill with mechanical ventilation or extracorporeal membrane oxygenation. In the active-infection cohort, nine tenths of the roughly 20 patients had comorbidities linked to unfavorable COVID-19 outcome.

Blood genomic DNA input for TRB amplification was 250-500 ng. This CDR3 has 15 amino acids. The germline V gene has CDR1 KGHSH and CDR2 LQKENI. Deletions cut 1 base from V and 2 bases from J, with 6 bases between. Study-level results: At recovery TRB diversity and richness exceeded healthy donors, after highly clonal active COVID-19 repertoires. The recovered cohort had about 2,300 exclusive TCR clusters, including 30 or so low generation probability clusters.

This clonotype is deemed medium-sized. What it binds is unknown. TRB rearrangements were amplified by multiplex PCR with BIOMED2 TRB-A/B primers. Via MiXCR, TCRdb re-called the multiplex PCR reads, giving one row per CDR3 protein. The sample yields approximately 3,600 distinct CDR3 sequences, approximately 25% seen once. The chain has TRBV18 and TRBJ2-6, with D unclear. Sequencing was carried out using blood. The TCR comes from a human donor with active COVID-19. CDR3 protein: CASSPRTPGANVLTF. Written as DNA, the CDR3 is TGTGCCAGCTCACCACGAACGCCTGGGGCCAACGTCCTGACTTTC.